The T cell receptor (beta chain) under discussion was sequenced for a study of cytomegalovirus exposure and HLA in healthy donors. For the study at large: An early data release held 70 million to 90 million unique TCRs from HLA-typed donors.

Germline CDR1 and CDR2: MGHRA and YSYEKL. The CDR3 covers 13 residues. V lost 5 bases, J lost 6 bases, and 2 bases stayed unmatched. Vbeta (60) and Jbeta (13) primers were used in the PCR. Produced via immunoSEQ multiplex PCR; TCRdb's table is partial and in-frame only. The table has under 200,000 clones, 81% seen once. Comments on this clone: No antigen is known for it.

Participants comprised healthy donors of bone marrow. Points from the study as a whole: The classifier was said to identify cytomegalovirus status with high specificity and sensitivity.

The rearrangement joins TRBV4-1 to TRBJ2-2, with TRBD1 identical over 8 bases. Sequencing was performed on PBMCs. The origin of this receptor is a man aged 35 to 55 in good health and CMV-seropositive. Here the CDR3 reads CASSDRGPGELFF. CDR3 DNA: TGCGCCAGCAGCGACAGGGGCCCCGGGGAGCTGTTTTTT.